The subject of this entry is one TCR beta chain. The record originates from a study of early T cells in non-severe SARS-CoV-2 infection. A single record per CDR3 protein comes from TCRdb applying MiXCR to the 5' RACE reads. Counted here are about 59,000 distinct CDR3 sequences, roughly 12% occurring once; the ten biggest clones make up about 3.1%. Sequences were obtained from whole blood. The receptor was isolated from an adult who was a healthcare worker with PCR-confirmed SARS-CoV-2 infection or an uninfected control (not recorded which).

The CDR3 DNA reads as TGTGCCACTCGGGAGGGGGGGTACTATGGCTACACCTTC. Translating it yields CATREGGYYGYTF. The chain uses TRBV6-5 and TRBJ1-2; TRBD1 is a possible D gene (6 bases). Germline V lookup: CDR1 MNHEY, CDR2 SVGAGI. V shed 10 bases and J shed 3 bases, with 15 bases lying between them. The CDR3 has 13 residues.